The clone carrying this TCR beta chain appeared a few times. The antigen is undetermined. V was pared by 5 bases and J by 7 bases, with 8 bases of the junction left unmatched. This CDR3 comprises 14 residues. CDR1 and CDR2 from the germline V gene are SGHTA and FQGTGA. The data are from a study of CD8 T cells in ankylosing spondylitis. Study-level points and caveats: Disease-linked clones, CD8+, were relatively rare in peripheral blood.

Via MiXCR, TCRdb re-called the 5' RACE reads, giving one row per CDR3 protein. The sample consists of about 96,000 distinct CDR3 sequences, about 27% of them appearing once. This TCR was recovered from a male donor with ankylosing spondylitis or in good health (not recorded which). The sequenced material came from blood, either unsorted or a sorted T cell fraction (not recorded which). This chain uses TRBV7-3 with TRBJ2-1, with 7 bases aligning to TRBD2. The CDR3 reads CASSPTGLLNEQFF. CDR3 DNA: TGTGCCAGCAGCCCCACGGGACTACTAAATGAGCAGTTCTTC.